Below are 32 T cell receptor beta chains sequenced from a single sample in a study of Graves' ophthalmopathy and Graves' hyperthyroidism. Amplification targeted the TCR beta CDR3 regions, with RNA transcripts as the source material. A first-round RT-PCR used HTBI primers, followed by a second-round multiplex PCR. TCRdb used MiXCR to reprocess the multiplex PCR reads, holding one entry per CDR3 protein. The sample lists 400,000 or so distinct CDR3 sequences, approximately 17% seen once, with 2.4% in the top ten. Sequencing used peripheral blood. These receptor sequences come from an adult woman with stable Graves' hyperthyroidism.

In its sample, this clonotype was seen a few times. The chain has TRBV19 and TRBJ2-7; D remains ambiguous. The CDR3 covers 15 residues. Germline V gene sequence: CDR1 LNHDA, CDR2 SQIVND (reference sequence). V was pared by 6 bases and J by 3 bases, with 18 bases between. The CDR3 protein is CASRGPGEEFYEQYF. Written as DNA, the CDR3 is TGTGCCAGTAGAGGCCCGGGCGAGGAATTCTACGAGCAGTACTTC.

This clonotype was recorded many times. J is TRBJ2-7 and V is TRBV20-1, with D maybe TRBD2 (6 bases). The length of the CDR3 is 19 residues. Germline CDR1 DFQATT, CDR2 SNEGSKA (reference sequence). V shed 0 bases and J shed 7 bases, with 31 bases lying between them. The CDR3 reads CSARDKFREPGLKVVEQYF. The CDR3 region has the DNA TGCAGTGCTAGAGATAAGTTCCGAGAACCGGGACTCAAAGTGGTGGAGCAGTACTTC.

This clonotype has just a few counts. The chain is built from TRBV9 and TRBJ2-2; no definite D call. Germline CDR1 reads SGDLS; CDR2 reads YYNGEE. This CDR3 is 13 amino acids long. V was cut by 3 bases and J by 4 bases, with 7 bases left in between. CDR3 region: CASSADPTGELFF. CDR3 bases: TGTGCCAGCAGCGCTGATCCCACCGGGGAGCTGTTTTTT.

In its sample, this clonotype was seen a few times. An end of the junction differs from the germline gene, which may be a read error. The rearrangement joins TRBV24-1 to TRBJ2-4; TRBD2 agrees at 9 bases. The length of the CDR3 is 18 residues. The germline V gene encodes CDR1 KGHDR and CDR2 SFDVKD. The CDR3 protein is CATRRQPGLALAKNIKYF. CDR3 nucleotide sequence: TGTGCCACCAGGAGGCAGCCCGGACTAGCGCTAGCCAAAAACATTAAGTACTTC.

This clonotype was seen repeatedly, ten times or more. This rearrangement joins TRBV20-1 to TRBJ1-5; TRBD1 agrees at 8 bases. The CDR3 contains 15 residues. Germline loops: CDR1 DFQATT, CDR2 SNEGSKA (reference sequence). Trimming cost V 1 base and J 6 bases; bases outside gene matches: 8. The CDR3 sequence: CSARVKQGVTQPQHF. CDR3 nucleotide sequence: TGCAGTGCTAGAGTCAAACAGGGGGTCACTCAGCCCCAGCATTTT.

This clonotype occurred many times. J is TRBJ2-2 and V is TRBV7-8, with 11 bases lining up with TRBD2. Germline V gene data show CDR1 as SGHVS and CDR2 as FQNEAQ. CDR3 length: 20 residues. The J segment lost 2 bases and the V segment lost 2 bases, leaving 13 bases of the junction unmatched. CDR3 sequence (DNA): TGTGCCAGCAGCTTACTGTGGCTAGCGGGAGGAGGAGGAAACACCGGGGAGCTGTTTTTT. Amino acids: CASSLLWLAGGGGNTGELFF.

The chain joins TRBV6-2 or TRBV6-3 to TRBJ2-5; D is perhaps TRBD1 or TRBD2 (7 bases each). This CDR3 is built from 14 residues. CDR1 is MNHEY and CDR2 is SVGEGT in the germline V gene. V was shortened by 6 bases and J by 5 bases, with 16 bases between the two germline ends. The chain's CDR3 is CASSIQGREETQYF. CDR3 nucleotides: TGTGCCAGCAGCATACAGGGGAGGGAGGAGACCCAGTACTTC.

This clonotype was counted at least ten times. The CDR3, as DNA: TGTGCCAGCAGTCCTTTGGGGGAGACCTACGAGCAGTACTTC. It yields the protein CASSPLGETYEQYF. The rearrangement uses TRBV6-1 and TRBJ2-7; D is perhaps TRBD1 or TRBD2 (5 bases each). Trimming stripped 5 bases from V and 2 bases from J, with 13 bases between. The CDR3 runs 14 residues. Germline lookup yields CDR1 MNHNS and CDR2 SASEGT.

This clonotype has a count of ten or more. The chain has TRBV6-2 or TRBV6-3 and TRBJ2-7; 16 nucleotides match TRBD2. The germline V gene has CDR1 MNHEY and CDR2 SVGEGT. V was clipped by 0 bases and J by 4 bases; unmatched bases: 0. The CDR3 runs to 16 residues. The CDR3 nucleotides are TGTGCCAGCAGTTACTCGGGACTAGCGGGAGGGTACGAGCAGTACTTC. Protein: CASSYSGLAGGYEQYF.

Many counts were recorded for this clonotype. The chain carries TRBV28 and TRBJ2-7, with 8 nucleotides matching TRBD1. The CDR3 covers 15 residues. The V gene's germline CDR1 is MDHEN and CDR2 SYDVKM. Losses at the gene ends were 3 bases for V and 1 base for J; bases not matched to a gene: 5. CDR3 DNA: TGTGCCAGCAGTTTCGGGCGACAGGGGTCCTACGAGCAGTACTTC. This encodes CASSFGRQGSYEQYF.

This clonotype was seen a few times. The J gene is TRBJ2-5, the V gene TRBV6-1; 7 nucleotides match TRBD1. The CDR3 contains 13 residues. V dropped 6 bases and J dropped 7; count of bases not matched to a gene: 8. Germline assignment: CDR1 MNHNS and CDR2 SASEGT. The CDR3 protein is CASRRGQFPTQYF. CDR3 coding DNA: TGTGCCAGCAGAAGGGGACAGTTCCCGACCCAGTACTTC.

The chain uses TRBV5-6 and TRBJ1-1; 10 nucleotides match TRBD1. V gave up 0 bases and J gave up 5 bases; unmatched junction bases: 10. Germline assignment: CDR1 SGHDT and CDR2 YYEEEE. The CDR3 is made up of 17 amino acids. The CDR3 nucleotides read TGTGCCAGCAGCTTGGTCGGGAGGAGGGACAGGGGAACTGAAGCTTTCTTT. It codes for CASSLVGRRDRGTEAFF.

The table lists this clonotype with many counts. The CDR3 bases are TGTGCCAGCAGTTACCTACAGGGTGCGGGTTACGAGCAGTACTTC. It is translated as CASSYLQGAGYEQYF. V and J are TRBV6-2 or TRBV6-3 and TRBJ2-7, with a weak D call TRBD1 (6 bases). V shed 2 bases and J shed 4 bases, with 15 bases lying between them. The CDR3 has 15 residues. Looked up from germline, CDR1 is MNHEY and CDR2 is SVGEGT.

This clonotype was seen ten or more times. The chain recombines TRBV6-1 with TRBJ2-7, with 14 positions matching TRBD2. CDR1 and CDR2 from the germline V gene are MNHNS and SASEGT. The CDR3 sequence is 19 residues long. The V gene end was trimmed by 1 base and the J gene end by 4 bases; junction bases not matched to a gene: 12. CDR3 nucleotides: TGTGCCAGCAGTGAAGAAGGGACTAGCGGGAGAAGGGGCTCATACGAGCAGTACTTC. It translates to CASSEEGTSGRRGSYEQYF.

The chain combines TRBV7-2 with TRBJ1-3; D remains ambiguous. CDR3 size: 14 residues. V was cut by 5 bases and J by 4 bases, with 12 bases left in between. The germline V gene has CDR1 SGHTA and CDR2 FQGNSA. CDR3 sequence reads: CASSPGLTGNTIYF. In DNA form, the CDR3 reads TGTGCCAGCAGCCCCGGTCTGACGGGAAACACCATATATTTT.

This clonotype was seen ten or more times. The chain uses TRBV27 and TRBJ2-7; D is undetermined. This CDR3 has 13 residues. The V end was cut by 5 bases, the J end by 4 bases, with 12 bases between. The germline V gene has CDR1 MNHEY and CDR2 SMNVEV (reference sequence). CDR3 in DNA: TGTGCCAGCAGTACCGGACCATCGTACGAGCAGTACTTC. Its translation: CASSTGPSYEQYF.

The sample holds a few counts of this clonotype. The V call is TRBV28, the J call TRBJ2-2; D perhaps matches TRBD2 (6 bases). The CDR3 is 15 residues long. The V end was cut by 0 bases, the J end by 7 bases, with 12 bases between. Per germline, CDR1 MDHEN and CDR2 SYDVKM. DNA of the CDR3: TGTGCCAGCAGTTTATGGGGGGGTCGAGGCGGGGAGCTGTTTTTT. Amino acids: CASSLWGGRGGELFF.

This clonotype was detected many times. V and J are TRBV6-2 or TRBV6-3 and TRBJ1-1; D possibly corresponds to TRBD1 (6 bases). V lost 6 bases to trimming and J lost 1 base, with 15 bases between them. The CDR3 has 15 residues. Germline values: CDR1 MNHEY, CDR2 SVGEGT. The CDR3: CASRPPDRPNTEAFF. The CDR3 coding sequence is TGTGCCAGCAGACCCCCAGACAGGCCGAACACTGAAGCTTTCTTT.

This clonotype was counted only a few times. The rearrangement links TRBV12-3 or TRBV12-4 to TRBJ1-6, with D maybe TRBD1 (6 bases). The V end lost 2 bases, the J end lost 8 bases, and 10 bases lay between the germline ends. CDR3 size: 14 residues. As DNA, the CDR3 is TGTGCCAGCAGTTTAAGGGGGGAGGATTCACCCCTCCACTTT. The encoded protein is CASSLRGEDSPLHF.

The genes are TRBV12-3 or TRBV12-4 and TRBJ1-1, with 7 bases lining up with TRBD1. Trimming cost V 6 bases and J 7 bases; bases outside gene matches: 11. The CDR3 covers 14 residues. Here the CDR3 DNA reads TGTGCCAGCAGGTACACAGGGGAGGGGGGTGAAGCTTTCTTT. The encoded protein is CASRYTGEGGEAFF.

This clonotype was observed many times. The rearrangement uses TRBV12-3 or TRBV12-4 and TRBJ2-7; 13 positions match TRBD2. This CDR3 is built from 16 residues. Trimming took 6 bases from V and 4 from J; bases not matched to a gene: 9. CDR3 protein: CASSEGLAGREYEQYF. The CDR3, as DNA: TGTGCCAGCAGCGAGGGACTAGCGGGACGGGAGTACGAGCAGTACTTC.

The gene calls are TRBV5-1 and TRBJ2-7; TRBD1 is a possible D gene (6 bases). V lost 4 bases to trimming and J lost 2 bases, with 13 bases between them. The CDR3 consists of 14 residues. Germline lookup yields CDR1 SGHRS and CDR2 YFSETQ. CDR3 amino acids: CASSGDTSTYEQYF. The CDR3 nucleotides read TGCGCCAGCAGCGGGGACACTTCAACCTACGAGCAGTACTTC.

The chain joins TRBV20-1 to TRBJ2-5, with 10 bases fitting TRBD2. The V gene end was trimmed by 3 bases and the J gene end by 5 bases; junction bases not matched to a gene: 18. The germline CDR1 and CDR2 sequences are DFQATT and SNEGSKA (reference sequence). The CDR3 has 18 residues. The CDR3 nucleotides read TGCAGTGCTAGGATTCCGGGACTAGCGATACGGCCCGTGGAGACCCAGTACTTC. Residues: CSARIPGLAIRPVETQYF.

This clonotype was detected ten times or more. The rearrangement joins TRBV7-2 to TRBJ2-7; no clear D. Germline-derived CDR1 and CDR2 are SGHTA and FQGNSA. The CDR3 has 12 amino acids. The V and J ends lost 1 base and 2 bases respectively, with 3 bases between them. The CDR3 here is CASSLVAYEQYF. CDR3 in DNA: TGTGCCAGCAGCTTAGTTGCCTACGAGCAGTACTTC. Filled out from reference TRBV7-2 and TRBJ2-7, the complete variable domain reads GAGVSQSPSNKVTEKGKDVELRCDPISGHTALYWYRQSLGQGLEFLIYFQGNSAPDKSGLPSDRFSAERTGGSVSTLTIQRTQQEDSAVYLCASSLVAYEQYFGPGTRLTVT.

This clonotype was detected many times. The V and J genes are TRBV6-1 and TRBJ2-5, with D perhaps TRBD2 (6 bases). The CDR3 is 14 amino acids. V gave up 6 bases and J gave up 6 bases, with 17 bases separating them. Per germline, CDR1 MNHNS and CDR2 SASEGT. The CDR3 loop reads CASRPSPGSKTQYF. In DNA form, the CDR3 reads TGTGCCAGCAGACCGAGTCCCGGGAGTAAGACCCAGTACTTC.

The rearrangement joins TRBV24-1 to TRBJ2-2; no firm D call. CDR1 and CDR2 from the germline V gene are KGHDR and SFDVKD. Trimming pared 6 bases from V and 0 bases from J, leaving 4 bases between. This CDR3 is built from 13 residues. For the CDR3, the DNA is TGTGCCACCAGTACTCCGAACACCGGGGAGCTGTTTTTT. Protein: CATSTPNTGELFF.

This clonotype was recorded many times. This chain uses TRBV28 with TRBJ1-1; D is unclear. Germline CDR1 reads MDHEN; CDR2 reads SYDVKM. This CDR3 spans 15 amino acids. The V end lost 4 bases, the J end lost 0 bases, and 12 bases lay between the germline ends. The CDR3 reads CASSWVSTMNTEAFF. Here the CDR3 DNA reads TGTGCCAGCAGTTGGGTCTCTACAATGAACACTGAAGCTTTCTTT.

This clonotype was picked up many times. The chain recombines TRBV29-1 with TRBJ2-7, with 12 bases that match TRBD2. The length of the CDR3 is 15 residues. V was pared by 4 bases and J by 2 bases, with 6 bases of the junction left unmatched. The germline V gene encodes CDR1 SQVTM and CDR2 ANQGSEA. CDR3 nucleotides: TGCAGCGTTGGAGGGACTAGCGGGCCTACCTACGAGCAGTACTTC. Translating gives CSVGGTSGPTYEQYF.

This clonotype was counted many times. The chain couples TRBV6-2 or TRBV6-3 to TRBJ1-1; D is ambiguous. Trimming pared 6 bases from V and 4 bases from J, leaving 9 bases between. Germline values: CDR1 MNHEY, CDR2 SVGEGT. This CDR3 is 12 amino acids long. CDR3 region: CASRRVGTEAFF. Here the CDR3 DNA reads TGTGCCAGCAGAAGGGTAGGCACTGAAGCTTTCTTT.

The chain recombines TRBV6-5 with TRBJ2-7, with 10 bases aligning to TRBD1. Germline V gene lookup returns CDR1 MNHEY and CDR2 SVGAGI. CDR3 length: 16 amino acids. J was trimmed by 4 bases and V by 2 bases; bases with no gene match: 8. CDR3 sequence reads: CASSYETGTGAYEQYF. The DNA of the CDR3 is TGTGCCAGCAGTTACGAAACCGGGACAGGGGCGTACGAGCAGTACTTC.

As concerns this clonotype: This likely comes from a read error, as the CDR3 has no conserved phenylalanine or tryptophan at its end. Because the CDR3's place on the DNA is in doubt, the DNA is left out and the CDR3 is given as listed by TCRdb. This chain uses TRBV12-3 or TRBV12-4 with TRBJ1-1; the table calls TRBD1, which could not be checked here. Both ends counted, the CDR3 spans 14 residues. The CDR3 region is CASSMPGMNTEACY.

This clonotype has at least ten counts. The chain carries TRBV7-8 and TRBJ2-2; D is perhaps TRBD1 (6 bases). CDR1 and CDR2 (germline): SGHVS, FQNEAQ. The CDR3 is 16 amino acids. V was cut by 5 bases and J by 1 base, with 14 bases left in between. In nucleotides, the CDR3 is TGTGCCAGCAGCCCAAGGGGGTGGGGGAACACCGGGGAGCTGTTTTTT. It translates to CASSPRGWGNTGELFF.